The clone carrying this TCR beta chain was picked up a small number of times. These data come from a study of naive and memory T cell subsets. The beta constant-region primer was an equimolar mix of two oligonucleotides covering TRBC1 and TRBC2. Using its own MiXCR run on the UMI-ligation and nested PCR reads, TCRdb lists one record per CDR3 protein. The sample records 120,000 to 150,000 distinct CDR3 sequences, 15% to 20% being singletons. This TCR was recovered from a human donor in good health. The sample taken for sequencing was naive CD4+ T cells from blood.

CDR3 sequence: CASSLGGLDYEQYF. DNA for the CDR3: TGCGCCAGCAGCTTAGGGGGGCTGGACTACGAGCAGTACTTC. The rearrangement joins TRBV5-1 to TRBJ2-7; TRBD1 or TRBD2 may be the D gene (6 bases each). The CDR3 spans 14 residues. Germline lookup yields CDR1 SGHRS and CDR2 YFSETQ. V was cut by 2 bases and J by 3 bases, with 12 bases left in between.